This record covers a single T cell receptor (beta chain). TCRdb's copy holds only in-frame clones and misses some; the assay was immunoSEQ multiplex PCR. The sample lists 130,000 or so clones, 75% to 90% occurring once. The trim removed 6 bases at V and 3 bases at J, leaving 11 bases unmatched. Germline values: CDR1 MNHEY, CDR2 SVGEGT. The CDR3 loop spans 16 amino acids. These data originate in a study of blood T cell repertoires in COVID-19. The clonotype comes from a man in his 70s with active or convalescent COVID-19. Sequencing was carried out using peripheral blood. The rearrangement uses TRBV6-2 or TRBV6-3 and TRBJ2-3; 8 nucleotides line up with TRBD1. The CDR3 loop is CASSSTPGQGTDTQYF. DNA for the CDR3: TGTGCCAGCAGCTCAACCCCAGGACAGGGTACAGATACGCAGTATTTT.